This section outlines one T cell receptor beta chain sequence together with its context. No cognate antigen has been identified for it. Per-base quality was not reported, and no clone a single base away is much larger than it. This specimen belongs to a study of T-cell memory formation after mild COVID-19 (dated by TCRdb to the early 2020s). Study-level background: Most TCR sequence clusters were specific to one of the two donors. The cohort comprised two young, previously healthy adult volunteers, one female and one male. Longitudinal TCRalpha and TCRbeta repertoire sequencing tracked T-cell clones expanding and contracting after mild COVID-19 in a couple of donors.

Ficoll-Paque density gradient centrifugation was used to isolate PBMCs. What the study reported, not specific to this receptor: The study covered only a couple of mild cases, and larger cohorts including severe cases with pre-infection samples were considered necessary. SARS-CoV-2 specificity of the second-wave clones peaking on day 37 was not confirmed. Clones contracting from day 15 to 85 had balanced CD4/CD8 phenotypes, while a second wave expanding from day 15 to 37 was biased towards CD4+. Some responding clones were found in pre-infection memory, which suggests that pre-existing cross-reactive memory T cells took part in the SARS-CoV-2 response. Contracting CD4+ clones turned up mainly in the CM and EM memory subsets, whereas EMRA was where CD8+ clones were enriched.

Sequencing was carried out with an Illumina NovaSeq 6000. Using 5'RACE with constant-segment primers, TCRalpha and TCRbeta cDNA libraries were constructed, with sample barcodes and unique molecular identifiers added in the process. RNA was extracted from every sample with Trizol reagent. Libraries were amplified in two PCR steps, with a second sample barcode and Illumina TruSeq adapters added in the second step. Sequencing of libraries was performed on an Illumina NovaSeq with 2 x 150 bp paired-end reads. As for the authors' bioinformatics: The reads were demultiplexed and collapsed into UMI-guided consensus sequences using migec v1.2.7. Using mixcr v2.1.11, UMI consensuses were aligned to TRA and TRB V and J templates and then assembled into clonotypes. A clonotype was counted as expanded or contracted only when both edgeR and NoisET called the clonotype significant, with the noise models trained on biological replicates. For edgeR calls, a false discovery rate-adjusted p below 0.01 and a log2 fold-change threshold of 1 were applied. As an exploratory analysis of dynamics, max-normalized trajectories of the 1000 most abundant clonotypes were examined with PCA combined with hierarchical clustering. The CD4 or CD8 phenotype of responding clones was assigned using the separately sequenced CD4+ and CD8+ repertoires. TCRdb handled the public reads itself, with Q25 trimming in fastp and clone calling in MiXCR, and kept productive beta chains. Rows are combined by CDR3 protein, so each entry shows the most common genes and DNA. What appears here as the V and J calls and clone size reflects TCRdb's work, not the paper's. Here the sample has around 210,000 distinct CDR3 sequences; about 9.2% occur a single time. The ten biggest clones cover roughly 3.5% of the sample.

Trimming at the junction amounts to 3 bases on V and 4 bases on J, and the germline ends lie 10 bases apart. Looking up the germline V gene yields CDR1 SGHRS and CDR2 YFSETQ. Spanning cysteine to phenylalanine, the CDR3 consists of 14 amino acids. The only DNA kept is the CDR3, 42 bases in frame from the first base. The receptor was derived from a young man who had mild COVID-19 (a few samples of this study predate the infection). The sample titles of this study are shuffled in the database, so cell type and time point are left out; the donor was told from shared clones. The sample taken for sequencing was PBMCs or a T cell subset sorted from them (not recorded which). This receptor chain uses TRBV5-1 and TRBJ1-4; no confident D gene assignment can be made. The DNA is as follows: TGCGCCAGCAGCTGGAGCAGGAATAATGAAAAACTGTTTTTT. Translation gives CASSWSRNNEKLFF. Joined to the reference TRBV5-1 and TRBJ1-4 proteins, this CDR3 gives the full variable domain: KAGVTQTPRYLIKTRGQQVTLSCSPISGHRSVSWYQQTPGQGLQFLFEYFSETQRNKGNFPGRFSGRQFSNSRSEMNVSTLELGDSALYLCASSWSRNNEKLFFGSGTQLSVL.